This entry is about one TCR beta chain. The data stem from a study of blood T cell repertoires in COVID-19. Study information: Acute and convalescent COVID-19 samples came from the United States, Italy and Spain.

Authors' methods: Estimated nucleated cell counts came from reference gene primer amplification. This table comes from immunoSEQ multiplex PCR, and its TCRdb copy is limited to in-frame clones, with some not included. That table furnishes V, J and clone size, whereas the DNA furnished D and trimming. Of about 45,000 clones in the sample, 80% to 90% were seen once. In germline, CDR1 is WSHSY, CDR2 SAAADI. This CDR3 is 15 amino acids long. V lost 8 bases and J 5 bases, leaving 16 bases between the germline ends. Sequenced material: peripheral blood. This chain links TRBV10-2 with TRBJ2-6; D might be TRBD2 (6 bases). This TCR was recovered from a human donor in a cohort sampled during active COVID-19. The CDR3 here is CASVGTVGRANVLTF. The CDR3 DNA sequence: TGCGCCAGCGTGGGGACTGTAGGTAGGGCCAACGTCCTGACTTTC.